These 29 T cell receptor beta chains were sequenced from one sample in a study of relationships among human T cell subsets. TCR alpha and beta CDR3s were amplified from mRNA by semiquantitative ARM-PCR. ARM-PCR used tagged nested gene-specific primers, then communal superprimers for exponential amplification. TCRdb independently ran MiXCR on the multiplex PCR reads; one entry per CDR3 protein. The sample contains approximately 15,000 distinct CDR3 sequences, about three fifths of which appear only once. The sample taken for sequencing was total T cells sorted from blood. These receptors were taken from a man aged 35 to 55 in good health.

V usage is TRBV27 and J usage is TRBJ2-3; no clear D gene. The ends were cut back, 6 bases at V and 2 bases at J, with 9 bases in the middle. The CDR3 runs 13 residues. CDR1 MNHEY and CDR2 SMNVEV come from the germline V gene (reference sequence). The CDR3 region is CASRELITDTQYF. DNA of the CDR3: TGTGCCAGCAGGGAACTTATCACAGATACGCAGTATTTT.

V usage is TRBV6-4 and J usage is TRBJ1-1, with TRBD1 matching over 7 bases. Germline assignment: CDR1 MRHNA and CDR2 SNTAGT. After removal of 2 bases from V and 1 base from J, the junction contained 1 base not matched to a gene. The CDR3 has 14 residues. The CDR3 is CASSDGTANTEAFF. DNA for the CDR3: TGTGCCAGCAGTGACGGGACAGCGAACACTGAAGCTTTCTTT.

The chain has TRBV20-1 and TRBJ1-2; tentative D call: TRBD1 (5 bases). The V end lost 3 bases, the J end lost 6 bases, and 11 bases lay between the germline ends. The CDR3 runs 12 residues. CDR1 and CDR2 (germline): DFQATT, SNEGSKA (reference sequence). CDR3 nucleotide sequence: TGCAGTGCTAGGAACAGGTTGAATGGCTACACCTTC. Translated: CSARNRLNGYTF.

This clonotype occurred a few times. The chain carries TRBV11-1 and TRBJ2-5; D gene unclear. Germline values: CDR1 SGHAT, CDR2 FQDESV (reference sequence). CDR3 size: 14 residues. Trimming cost V 0 bases and J 2 bases, with 7 bases left between them. CDR3 amino acids: CASSLAGGQETQYF. The CDR3 DNA follows: TGTGCCAGCAGCTTAGCTGGTGGGCAAGAGACCCAGTACTTC.

Note on this clonotype: Germline is not matched at one junction end, which may reflect a read error. The genes are TRBV2 and TRBJ1-1; D possibly corresponds to TRBD1 (5 bases). Germline CDR1 is SNHLY and CDR2 is FYNNEI. The CDR3 runs 12 residues. The CDR3: CAIPRGNTEVFF. CDR3 DNA: TGTGCCATCCCGAGGGGTAACACTGAAGTTTTCTTT.

V and J are TRBV18 and TRBJ2-1; 9 nucleotides line up with TRBD1. After removal of 7 bases from V and 7 bases from J, the junction contained 11 bases not matched to a gene. CDR1 and CDR2 from the germline V gene are KGHSH and LQKENI. The CDR3 runs 15 residues. CDR3 bases: TGTGCCAGCTGCTGGGGACAGGGAAGGCGGAATGAGCAGTTCTTC. Amino acid sequence: CASCWGQGRRNEQFF.

The J gene is TRBJ2-3, the V gene TRBV4-1; 13 positions match TRBD2. Looked up from germline, CDR1 is MGHRA and CDR2 is YSYEKL. The CDR3 is 19 residues long. The V and J ends lost 0 bases and 1 base, in that order; junction bases with no gene match: 7. The DNA for the CDR3 is TGCGCCAGCAGCCAAGACCCCTCCGGACTAGCGGGGGGCACAGATACGCAGTATTTT. This codes for CASSQDPSGLAGGTDTQYF.

A few counts support this clonotype. V is TRBV19 and J is TRBJ2-3; TRBD1 is a possible D gene (5 bases). Per the germline V gene, CDR1 is LNHDA and CDR2 is SQIVND (reference sequence). Deletions cut 7 bases from V and 2 bases from J, with 13 bases between. The CDR3 extends over 14 amino acids. In nucleotides, the CDR3 is TGTGCCAGTAATCAGGGCCTTCTCACAGATACGCAGTATTTT. Protein sequence: CASNQGLLTDTQYF.

This clonotype was recorded once. The chain combines TRBV6-6 with TRBJ2-5; 9 bases are shared with TRBD2. CDR3 size: 16 residues. Germline-derived CDR1 and CDR2 are MNHNY and SVGAGI (reference sequence). J was trimmed by 2 bases and V by 6 bases; bases with no gene match: 10. CDR3 sequence (DNA): TGTGCCAGCAGCCGCCGCGGGGGGGCGGGACAAGAGACCCAGTACTTC. This gives the protein CASSRRGGAGQETQYF.

This clonotype was picked up one time. V and J are TRBV4-1 and TRBJ2-5, with 13 bases that match TRBD2. Per germline, CDR1 MGHRA and CDR2 YSYEKL. J gave up 5 bases and V 4 bases, and 7 bases lay outside the gene matches. This CDR3 has 16 residues. The CDR3 sequence is CASSRGTSGNAETQYF. The CDR3 nucleotides read TGCGCCAGCAGCCGCGGGACTAGCGGGAACGCGGAGACCCAGTACTTC.

This clonotype was seen more than once but under ten times. The V gene is TRBV12-3 or TRBV12-4, the J gene TRBJ2-7; 8 nucleotides line up with TRBD2. CDR3 length: 14 residues. The junction had 11 bases not matched to a gene; V was cut back by 6 bases and J by 7 bases. The CDR3 protein is CASSLAGRAGEQYF. The CDR3 DNA reads as TGTGCCAGCAGCCTAGCGGGTCGAGCAGGGGAGCAGTACTTC.

Only a few counts were recorded for this clonotype. The gene calls are TRBV10-3 and TRBJ2-3; D unresolved. Per the germline V gene, CDR1 is ENHRY and CDR2 is SYGVKD. V was cut by 7 bases and J by 4 bases, with 12 bases left in between. This CDR3 spans 13 amino acids. CDR3 amino acids: CAINTGLSDTQYF. DNA for the CDR3: TGTGCCATCAACACGGGTCTGTCAGATACGCAGTATTTT.

This clonotype showed up just a few times. This chain uses TRBV27 with TRBJ1-1; no clear D. The V gene's germline CDR1 is MNHEY and CDR2 SMNVEV (reference sequence). The V end lost 6 bases, the J end lost 4 bases, and 12 bases lay between the germline ends. This CDR3 spans 13 amino acids. The CDR3 coding sequence is TGTGCCAGCAGCGTCCGACGCGCCACTGAAGCTTTCTTT. Amino acids: CASSVRRATEAFF.

The chain recombines TRBV20-1 with TRBJ2-3; 10 bases are a match to TRBD2. Trimming took 1 base from V and 3 from J; bases not matched to a gene: 1. The CDR3 contains 14 residues. The germline V gene has CDR1 DFQATT and CDR2 SNEGSKA (reference sequence). The CDR3 is CSARAAGGTDTQYF. In nucleotides, the CDR3 is TGCAGTGCTAGAGCAGCGGGAGGGACAGATACGCAGTATTTT.

The genes are TRBV11-3 and TRBJ2-2, with D possibly being TRBD1 (6 bases). V lost 4 bases and J lost 0, with 9 bases in between. The CDR3 is made up of 15 amino acids. The germline CDR1 and CDR2 sequences are SGHNT and YENEEA. In DNA, the CDR3 is TGTGCCAGCAGCTCCGGGACAACGAACACCGGGGAGCTGTTTTTT. This gives the protein CASSSGTTNTGELFF.

The sample holds a few counts of this clonotype. This chain joins TRBV6-1 and TRBJ2-3; D is ambiguous. The germline gives CDR1 MNHNS, CDR2 SASEGT. V dropped 6 bases and J dropped 0 bases, with 16 bases sitting between them. The CDR3 is made up of 16 amino acids. The chain's CDR3 is CASSWKQLLSTDTQYF. DNA of the CDR3: TGTGCCAGCAGCTGGAAACAGCTACTTAGCACAGATACGCAGTATTTT.

The chain employs TRBV7-2 and TRBJ2-3, with 12 nucleotides matching TRBD2. There are 16 residues in the CDR3. V was pared by 4 bases and J by 2 bases, with 4 bases of the junction left unmatched. Germline values: CDR1 SGHTA, CDR2 FQGNSA. The CDR3 DNA is TGTGCCAGCAGCTGGGGACTAGCGGGCAACACAGATACGCAGTATTTT. It encodes CASSWGLAGNTDTQYF. The variable domain in full, completed from reference TRBV7-2 and TRBJ2-3, reads GAGVSQSPSNKVTEKGKDVELRCDPISGHTALYWYRQSLGQGLEFLIYFQGNSAPDKSGLPSDRFSAERTGGSVSTLTIQRTQQEDSAVYLCASSWGLAGNTDTQYFGPGTRLTVL.

The chain's CDR3 is CASSLRGPSQPQHF. The CDR3 nucleotides are TGTGCCAGCAGTTTGCGGGGTCCGAGTCAGCCCCAGCATTTT. The gene calls are TRBV27 and TRBJ1-5; unclear D gene. Trimming pared 3 bases from V and 6 bases from J, leaving 12 bases between. Germline-derived CDR1 and CDR2 are MNHEY and SMNVEV (reference sequence). The CDR3 length is 14 residues.

The genes are TRBV28 and TRBJ1-4, with D tentatively TRBD1 (5 bases). The germline V gene has CDR1 MDHEN and CDR2 SYDVKM. Trimming took off 8 bases at V and 4 bases at J, with 20 bases between the two ends. The CDR3 has 16 amino acids. CDR3 protein: CASLDGGSKLNEKLFF. CDR3 bases: TGTGCCAGCCTAGATGGGGGATCAAAACTTAATGAAAAACTGTTTTTT.

J is TRBJ2-3 and V is TRBV7-9; D might be TRBD1 or TRBD2, each matching 7 bases. Trimming took 5 bases from V and 4 from J, leaving 19 bases between them. Germline CDR1 reads SEHNR; CDR2 reads FQNEAQ (reference sequence). The CDR3 length is 16 residues. CDR3 residues: CASSTGAGAGSDTQYF. CDR3 bases: TGTGCCAGCAGCACAGGGGCAGGAGCGGGATCAGATACGCAGTATTTT.

V gene TRBV5-1 combines with J gene TRBJ2-1, with TRBD2 matching over 7 bases. The CDR3 is 15 amino acids. V lost 4 bases and J lost 4; bases outside the gene matches: 8. Germline loops: CDR1 SGHRS, CDR2 YFSETQ. In DNA, the CDR3 is TGCGCCAGCAGCCCAAGCGGGGACGTATACAATGAGCAGTTCTTC. It is translated as CASSPSGDVYNEQFF. The entire variable domain, with the rest obtained from reference TRBV5-1 and TRBJ2-1, is as follows: KAGVTQTPRYLIKTRGQQVTLSCSPISGHRSVSWYQQTPGQGLQFLFEYFSETQRNKGNFPGRFSGRQFSNSRSEMNVSTLELGDSALYLCASSPSGDVYNEQFFGPGTRLTVL.

Comment on this clonotype: A junction boundary mismatches the germline segment, possibly from a read error. The rearrangement uses TRBV11-2 and TRBJ2-2; D is perhaps TRBD2 (5 bases). CDR3 length equals 11 residues. CDR1 and CDR2 (germline): SGHAT, FQNNGV. This chain's CDR3 is CASSFSGELSF. The CDR3 DNA sequence: TGTGCCAGCAGCTTTTCCGGGGAGCTGTCTTTT.

The chain has TRBV30 and TRBJ2-7; D unresolved. In germline, CDR1 is GTSNPN, CDR2 SVGIG (reference sequence). Between the trimmed V and J ends, which lost 2 bases and 2 bases, there was a span of 10 bases. This CDR3 is 13 amino acids long. CDR3: CAWSFRGTYEQYF. DNA for the CDR3: TGTGCCTGGAGTTTTAGAGGAACCTACGAGCAGTACTTC.

The chain employs TRBV7-8 and TRBJ2-2, with D perhaps matching TRBD2 (6 bases). The CDR3 runs 15 residues. V was pared by 5 bases and J by 6 bases, with 16 bases between. Per the germline V gene, CDR1 is SGHVS and CDR2 is FQNEAQ. CDR3 amino acids: CASSPHWGDAGELFF. As DNA, the CDR3 is TGTGCCAGCAGCCCCCATTGGGGGGACGCCGGGGAGCTGTTTTTT.

The chain joins TRBV30 to TRBJ1-6; D gene unclear. The CDR3 totals 14 residues. The V gene lost 4 bases and the J gene lost 11 bases, with 18 bases spanning the gap. CDR1 is GTSNPN and CDR2 is SVGIG in the germline V gene (reference sequence). As DNA, the CDR3 is TGTGCCTGGAAGGACGCCGGGAATAGGGCACCCCTCCACTTT. Its protein is CAWKDAGNRAPLHF.

The chain links TRBV5-1 to TRBJ2-5; TRBD1 agrees at 10 bases. Germline V gene sequence: CDR1 SGHRS, CDR2 YFSETQ. The CDR3 covers 16 residues. The junction had 10 bases not matched to a gene; V was cut back by 5 bases and J by 3 bases. The DNA for the CDR3 is TGCGCCAGCAGAAAACCGGGACAGGGGTTCGAAGAGACCCAGTACTTC. Its protein is CASRKPGQGFEETQYF. The variable domain in full, with the rest retrieved from reference TRBV5-1 and TRBJ2-5, is KAGVTQTPRYLIKTRGQQVTLSCSPISGHRSVSWYQQTPGQGLQFLFEYFSETQRNKGNFPGRFSGRQFSNSRSEMNVSTLELGDSALYLCASRKPGQGFEETQYFGPGTRLLVL.

This clonotype was picked up a small number of times. This rearrangement joins TRBV7-2 to TRBJ2-3; D remains ambiguous. The CDR3 covers 14 residues. Germline CDR1 reads SGHTA; CDR2 reads FQGNSA. V lost 0 bases to trimming and J lost 3 bases, with 7 bases between them. CDR3 amino acids: CASSLAGRTDTQYF. The DNA for the CDR3 is TGTGCCAGCAGCTTAGCGGGAAGGACAGATACGCAGTATTTT.

The J gene is TRBJ2-2, the V gene TRBV28; 12 bases align to TRBD2. V was clipped by 4 bases and J by 1 base; unmatched bases: 4. CDR1 and CDR2 from the germline V gene are MDHEN and SYDVKM. The CDR3 has 17 residues. CDR3 sequence: CASSSGLAGMNTGELFF. In DNA form, the CDR3 reads TGTGCCAGCAGTTCCGGACTAGCGGGGATGAACACCGGGGAGCTGTTTTTT.

The CDR3 spells CASSPGLAGSSQFF. The CDR3 nucleotides are TGTGCCAGCAGTCCGGGACTAGCGGGTTCATCGCAGTTCTTC. This sequence joins TRBV28 and TRBJ2-1, with 12 bases lining up with TRBD2. This CDR3 has 14 residues. In germline, CDR1 is MDHEN, CDR2 SYDVKM. The V gene end was trimmed by 5 bases and the J gene end by 12 bases; junction bases not matched to a gene: 8.